This is a list of T cell receptor beta chains from one sample in a study of T cells in Graves' hyperthyroidism and ophthalmopathy. One entry per CDR3 protein results from TCRdb running MiXCR on the multiplex PCR reads. The sample has some 350,000 distinct CDR3 sequences, 15% to 19% seen once. Sequencing was done on a sample of blood. Receptor source: a woman aged 18-29 years with Graves' hyperthyroidism that later progressed to Graves' ophthalmopathy. Both conserved end residues are part of each CDR3. The D gene is left open where the match is weak. Some rows have no size entry. The others give once, few or many, or a class for an expanded clone.

TRBV9,many,-,TRBJ1-1,CASSDGWNTEAFF,TGTGCCAGCAGCGACGGGTGGAACACTGAAGCTTTCTTT
TRBV27,-,TRBD1,TRBJ1-5,CASSLDRGSQPQHF,TGTGCCAGCAGTCTTGACAGGGGGAGTCAGCCCCAGCATTTT
TRBV5-1,-,-,TRBJ1-4,CASSSDGTVRPNEKLFF,TGCGCCAGCAGCTCCGATGGGACTGTCCGACCCAATGAAAAACTGTTTTTT
TRBV4-2,-,-,TRBJ2-2,CASSQSGGQNTGELFF,TGTGCCAGCAGCCAATCCGGGGGACAGAATACCGGGGAGCTGTTTTTT
TRBV4-2,few,-,TRBJ2-2,CASSPRSRDTGELFF,TGTGCCAGCAGCCCTAGGTCTAGGGACACCGGGGAGCTGTTTTTT
TRBV5-6,many,-,TRBJ2-1,CASSLDWVGGNNEQFF,TGTGCCAGCAGCTTGGATTGGGTTGGAGGGAACAATGAGCAGTTCTTC
TRBV5-6,-,-,TRBJ1-4,CASSLGEGWNEKLFF,TGTGCCAGCAGCCTGGGGGAGGGCTGGAATGAAAAACTGTTTTTT
TRBV4-1,-,-,TRBJ2-2,CASSHQGRAGELFF,TGCGCCAGCAGCCACCAGGGTAGGGCCGGGGAGCTGTTTTTT
TRBV15,many,-,TRBJ2-3,CATSSPKGLDTDTQYF,TGTGCCACCAGCAGCCCGAAAGGGCTAGACACAGATACGCAGTATTTT
TRBV28,few,TRBD1,TRBJ2-6,CASRTGASGANVLTF,TGTGCCAGTAGGACAGGTGCCTCTGGGGCCAACGTCCTGACTTTC
TRBV5-1,many,TRBD2,TRBJ2-3,CASSVTSPTDTQYF,TGCGCCAGCAGCGTGACTAGCCCCACAGATACGCAGTATTTT
TRBV2,many,TRBD2,TRBJ2-1,CASRGTSGRVEQFF,TGTGCCAGCAGGGGGACTAGCGGGAGGGTTGAGCAGTTCTTC
TRBV24-1,-,TRBD2,TRBJ2-2,CVTSDWLAGVNTGELFF,TGTGTCACCAGTGATTGGCTTGCGGGGGTGAACACCGGGGAGCTGTTTTTT
TRBV30,many,-,TRBJ1-1,CAWSKQGGGSAFF,TGTGCCTGGAGTAAACAAGGTGGGGGTTCCGCTTTCTTT
TRBV5-1,many,-,TRBJ2-4,CASSFEGAKNIQYF,TGCGCCAGCAGCTTTGAAGGGGCCAAAAACATTCAGTACTTC
TRBV28,many,TRBD2,TRBJ2-7,CASSFGSLAGRREQYF,TGTGCCAGCAGTTTCGGGTCACTAGCGGGAAGGAGGGAGCAGTACTTC
TRBV7-9,-,TRBD1,TRBJ1-5,CASSFGQGPSNQPQHF,TGTGCCAGCAGCTTTGGACAGGGGCCAAGCAATCAGCCCCAGCATTTT
TRBV29-1,many,TRBD2,TRBJ2-3,CSVETSGFTDTQYF,TGCAGCGTTGAGACTAGCGGGTTCACAGATACGCAGTATTTT
TRBV6-1,-,TRBD1,TRBJ2-7,CASTMDRVVGEQYF,TGTGCCAGCACCATGGACAGGGTAGTCGGCGAGCAGTACTTC
TRBV6-4,-,-,TRBJ1-2,CASRPRRGDGYTF,TGTGCCAGCAGACCCCGCAGGGGCGATGGCTACACCTTC
TRBV7-9,once,-,TRBJ2-1,CASSGDKGPGEQFF,TGTGCCAGCAGCGGTGACAAGGGGCCGGGTGAGCAGTTCTTC
TRBV19,-,-,TRBJ1-1,CASRKGRSKSTEAFF,TGTGCCAGTAGAAAGGGCAGAAGCAAGAGCACTGAAGCTTTCTTT
TRBV20-1,-,TRBD2,TRBJ2-7,CSADGGSYAYEQYF,TGCAGTGCCGACGGCGGGAGTTACGCCTACGAGCAGTACTTC
TRBV4-1,-,TRBD2,TRBJ2-5,CASSQDLDGTSGMQTQYF,TGCGCCAGCAGCCAAGACCTCGACGGGACTAGCGGGATGCAGACCCAGTACTTC
TRBV28,many,TRBD2,TRBJ2-3,CASRTPGLAGGPFTDTQYF,TGTGCCAGCAGGACTCCGGGACTAGCGGGAGGTCCTTTCACAGATACGCAGTATTTT
TRBV12-3/TRBV12-4,-,-,TRBJ2-3,CASSFWGRDTQYF,TGTGCCAGCAGTTTTTGGGGTAGAGATACGCAGTATTTT
TRBV11-1,many,-,TRBJ2-1,CASSLAHGQEQFF,TGTGCCAGCAGCTTAGCCCACGGACAGGAGCAGTTCTTC
TRBV24-1,-,-,TRBJ1-5,CATSGKYREGNQPQHF,TGTGCCACCAGTGGTAAGTACAGGGAAGGCAATCAGCCCCAGCATTTT
TRBV28,many,-,TRBJ2-2,CASIGGLHDTGELFF,TGTGCCAGCATTGGGGGGCTTCACGACACCGGGGAGCTGTTTTTT
TRBV20-1,-,-,TRBJ2-5,CSARRWAQETQYF,TGCAGTGCTAGGAGGTGGGCACAAGAGACCCAGTACTTC
TRBV7-9,-,TRBD1,TRBJ1-6,CASSQGTAYNSPLHF,TGTGCCAGCAGCCAGGGGACAGCCTATAATTCACCCCTCCACTTT
TRBV3-1,many,-,TRBJ1-6,CASSQDWRGGNSPLHF,TGTGCCAGCAGCCAAGACTGGCGAGGTGGTAATTCACCCCTCCACTTT
TRBV6-5,many,-,TRBJ1-4,CASSYLGLLRKEEKLFF,TGTGCCAGCAGTTACCTGGGACTACTAAGGAAGGAAGAAAAACTGTTTTTT
TRBV18,-,-,TRBJ1-4,CASSPWDGNEKLFF,TGTGCCAGCTCACCCTGGGACGGGAATGAAAAACTGTTTTTT
TRBV20-1,few,TRBD2,TRBJ2-1,CSARDTKQAGGPSSYNEQFF,TGCAGTGCTAGAGATACCAAACAAGCGGGAGGGCCGAGCTCCTACAATGAGCAGTTCTTC
TRBV27,few,-,TRBJ1-2,CASSLREGDGYTF,TGTGCCAGCAGTTTACGCGAGGGGGACGGCTACACCTTC
TRBV5-1,many,TRBD1,TRBJ2-1,CASSSTGTGVEQFF,TGCGCCAGCAGCTCAACCGGGACAGGGGTTGAGCAGTTCTTC
TRBV19,many,-,TRBJ2-6,CASSMWKSGANVLTF,TGTGCCAGTAGTATGTGGAAGTCTGGGGCCAACGTCCTGACTTTC
TRBV11-2,many,TRBD2,TRBJ2-3,CASSSRAGGSTDTQYF,TGTGCCAGCAGCTCCCGAGCGGGAGGCTCCACAGATACGCAGTATTTT
TRBV4-1,-,-,TRBJ1-3,CASSQAPVRSGNTIYF,TGCGCCAGCAGCCAAGCACCGGTCCGCTCTGGAAACACCATATATTTT
TRBV24-1,many,TRBD2,TRBJ2-4,CATSDTPRASGFKNIQYF,TGTGCCACCAGTGACACCCCGAGGGCTAGCGGTTTTAAAAACATTCAGTACTTC
TRBV28,-,-,TRBJ1-6,CASSLYRIHNSPLHF,TGTGCCAGCAGTTTGTATAGGATCCATAATTCACCCCTCCACTTT
TRBV11-3,-,TRBD2,TRBJ2-2,CASSSGRGNTGELFF,TGTGCCAGCAGCAGCGGGAGGGGGAACACCGGGGAGCTGTTTTTT
TRBV12-3/TRBV12-4,many,-,TRBJ2-1,CASSLMGVEGNEQFF,TGTGCCAGCAGTTTGATGGGAGTGGAGGGCAATGAGCAGTTCTTC
TRBV20-1,many,-,TRBJ2-1,CSSYPADLYNEQFF,TGCAGCTCCTACCCAGCGGACCTCTACAATGAGCAGTTCTTC
TRBV5-4,few,TRBD2,TRBJ2-7,CASSLAGGRSEQYF,TGTGCCAGCAGCTTGGCGGGAGGGCGGTCCGAGCAGTACTTC
TRBV28,many,TRBD2,TRBJ2-1,CASGAGGPRYEQFF,TGTGCCAGCGGAGCGGGAGGGCCAAGGTATGAGCAGTTCTTC
TRBV7-9,many,TRBD2,TRBJ2-7,CASSSASGRADEQYF,TGTGCCAGCAGCTCGGCTAGCGGGAGGGCCGACGAGCAGTACTTC